This TCR beta chain was found in a study of T-cell memory formation after mild COVID-19. This clonotype came up a few times. This CDR3 is 15 amino acids long. The germline V gene encodes CDR1 ENHRY and CDR2 SYGVKD. Trimming removed 4 bases from V and 4 bases from J, with 14 bases in between. MiXCR, run by TCRdb on the 5' RACE reads, gives a single entry per CDR3 protein. The table lists about 190,000 distinct CDR3 sequences, around 18% of them singletons. The source of this sequence is an adult woman who had mild COVID-19 (a few samples of this study predate the infection). Cell type and time point are not known. The V gene is TRBV10-3, the J gene TRBJ1-3; TRBD1 is a possible D gene (5 bases). Sequencing input: PBMCs or a T cell subset sorted from them (not recorded which). The CDR3: CAISAPPGLGNTIYF. In DNA form, the CDR3 reads TGTGCCATCAGTGCGCCCCCGGGGCTCGGAAACACCATATATTTT.